The clone carrying this T cell receptor (beta chain) appeared many times. This sample stems from a study of Graves' ophthalmopathy and Graves' hyperthyroidism. RNA transcripts yielded amplified TCR beta CDR3 regions. Second-round multiplex PCR followed a first-round RT-PCR using HTBI primers. TCRdb re-called the multiplex PCR reads through MiXCR, storing one row per CDR3 protein. Seen here are some 520,000 distinct CDR3 sequences, 14% observed once, and the top ten hold 8% to 10%. The CDR3 covers 14 residues. V was trimmed by 5 bases and J by 3 bases, leaving 14 bases between them. CDR1 and CDR2 from the germline V gene are SEHNR and FQNEAQ (reference sequence).

This clonotype was obtained from a woman under 40 with Graves' ophthalmopathy. This chain uses TRBV7-9 with TRBJ2-7; the D gene is possibly TRBD1 (7 bases). The sequenced sample was blood. The CDR3 DNA sequence: TGTGCCAGCAGCATCGACAGGGAGGTCTACGAGCAGTACTTC. It is translated as CASSIDREVYEQYF.